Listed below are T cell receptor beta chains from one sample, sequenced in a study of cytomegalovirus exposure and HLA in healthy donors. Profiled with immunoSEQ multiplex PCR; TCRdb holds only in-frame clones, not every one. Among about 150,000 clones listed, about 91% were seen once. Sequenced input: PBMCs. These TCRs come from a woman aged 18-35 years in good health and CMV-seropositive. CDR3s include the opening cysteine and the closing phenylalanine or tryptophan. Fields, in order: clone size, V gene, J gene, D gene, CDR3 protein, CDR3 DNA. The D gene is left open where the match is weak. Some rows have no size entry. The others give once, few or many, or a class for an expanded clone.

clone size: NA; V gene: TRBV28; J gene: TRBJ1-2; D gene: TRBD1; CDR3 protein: CASSWGDRENYGYTF; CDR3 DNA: TGTGCCAGCAGTTGGGGGGACAGGGAGAACTATGGCTACACCTTC
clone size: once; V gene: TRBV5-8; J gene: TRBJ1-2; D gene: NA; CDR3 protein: CASLYRIAYGYTF; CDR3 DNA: TGTGCCAGTTTATACAGGATCGCCTATGGCTACACCTTC
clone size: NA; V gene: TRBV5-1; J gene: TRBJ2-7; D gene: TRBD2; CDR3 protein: CASSLGLAGFEQYF; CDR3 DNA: TGCGCCAGCAGCTTGGGACTAGCGGGGTTCGAGCAGTACTTC
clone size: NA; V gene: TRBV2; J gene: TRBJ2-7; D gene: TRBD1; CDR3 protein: CASNIAGTGIREQYF; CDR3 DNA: TGTGCCAGTAACATCGCCGGGACAGGGATACGCGAGCAGTACTTC
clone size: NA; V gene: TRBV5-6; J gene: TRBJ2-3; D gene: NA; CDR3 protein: CASSLEGRGVATQYF; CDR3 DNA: TGTGCCAGCAGCTTGGAAGGCAGGGGTGTTGCTACGCAGTATTTT
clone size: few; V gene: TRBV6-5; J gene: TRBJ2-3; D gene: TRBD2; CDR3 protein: CASSYSTSGDTQYF; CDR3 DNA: TGTGCCAGCAGTTACTCCACTAGCGGAGATACGCAGTATTTT
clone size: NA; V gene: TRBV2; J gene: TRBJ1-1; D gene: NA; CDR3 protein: CASSITTEAFF; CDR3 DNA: TGTGCCAGCAGTATAACTACTGAAGCTTTCTTT
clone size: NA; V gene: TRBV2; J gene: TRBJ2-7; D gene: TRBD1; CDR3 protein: CASSRDRLTYEQYF; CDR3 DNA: TGTGCCAGCAGTAGGGACAGGCTAACCTACGAGCAGTACTTC
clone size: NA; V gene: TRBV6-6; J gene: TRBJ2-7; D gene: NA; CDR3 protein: CASSSRGGGFSYEQYF; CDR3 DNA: TGTGCCAGCAGTTCCCGCGGAGGCGGGTTCTCCTACGAGCAGTACTTC
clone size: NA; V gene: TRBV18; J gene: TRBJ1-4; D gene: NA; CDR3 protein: CASSPPAEGREKLFF; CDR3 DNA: TGTGCCAGCTCACCACCCGCAGAGGGTAGGGAAAAACTGTTTTTT
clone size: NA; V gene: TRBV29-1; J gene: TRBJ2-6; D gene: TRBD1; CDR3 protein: CSVQQGAGANVLTF; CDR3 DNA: TGCAGCGTTCAACAGGGGGCAGGGGCCAACGTCCTGACTTTC
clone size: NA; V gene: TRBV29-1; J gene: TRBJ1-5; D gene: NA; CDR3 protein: CSVTSSFGAQHF; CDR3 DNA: TGCAGCGTTACTAGTTCCTTTGGGGCCCAGCATTTT
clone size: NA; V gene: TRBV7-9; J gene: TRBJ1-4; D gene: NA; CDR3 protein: CASRFAGSNEKLFF; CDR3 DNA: TGTGCCAGCAGGTTTGCAGGATCTAATGAAAAACTGTTTTTT
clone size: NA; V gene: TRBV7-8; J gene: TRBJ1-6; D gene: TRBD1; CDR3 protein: CASSRPAGQGAESPLHF; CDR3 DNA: TGTGCCAGCAGCCGACCCGCGGGACAGGGGGCGGAATCACCCCTCCACTTT
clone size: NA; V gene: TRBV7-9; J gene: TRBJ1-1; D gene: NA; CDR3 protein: CASSSRTHNPLDAEAFF; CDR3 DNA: TGTGCCAGCAGCTCCAGGACACATAACCCTCTTGACGCTGAAGCTTTCTTT
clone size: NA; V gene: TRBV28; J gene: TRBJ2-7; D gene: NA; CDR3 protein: CASSYSRGMAYEQYF; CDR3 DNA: TGTGCCAGCAGTTATAGTCGGGGTATGGCCTACGAGCAGTACTTC